What follows describes a single T cell receptor (beta chain). CDR3 length equals 15 residues. Germline-derived CDR1 and CDR2 are SGHAT and FQNNGV. V shed 5 bases, J shed 5 bases, and the junction held 8 bases outside the gene matches. Healthy Caucasian individuals from Russia aged roughly 6 to 90 served as donors. These data belong to a study of blood T cells in healthy people across ages. Primed by a sample-barcoded 5' primer and a J-beta primer mix, a second PCR proceeded for 7 to 11 cycles. MiXCR was run by TCRdb on the 5' RACE reads, yielding one entry per CDR3 protein. The table has hundreds of thousands of distinct CDR3 sequences, around 43% seen once.

The sample was blood. The chain couples TRBV11-2 to TRBJ2-1, with 8 bases that match TRBD2. This TCR was recovered from a man between 60 and 70 years old in good health. This CDR3 reads CASSQDYSGDNEQFF. As DNA, the CDR3 is TGTGCCAGCAGCCAAGATTATAGCGGGGACAATGAGCAGTTCTTC.